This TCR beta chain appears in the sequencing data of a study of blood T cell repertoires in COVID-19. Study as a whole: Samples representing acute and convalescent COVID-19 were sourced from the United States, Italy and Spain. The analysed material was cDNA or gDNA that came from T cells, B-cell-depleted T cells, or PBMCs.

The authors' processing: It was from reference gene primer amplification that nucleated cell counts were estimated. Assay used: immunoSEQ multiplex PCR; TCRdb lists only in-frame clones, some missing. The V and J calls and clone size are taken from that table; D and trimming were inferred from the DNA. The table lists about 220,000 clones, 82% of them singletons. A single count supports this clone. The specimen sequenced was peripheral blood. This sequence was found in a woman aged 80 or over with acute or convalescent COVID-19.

CDR3 region: CASSLRQGQNTGELFF. The CDR3, as DNA: TGCGCCAGCAGCTTGCGACAGGGCCAAAACACCGGGGAGCTGTTTTTT. The gene calls are TRBV5-1 and TRBJ2-2; TRBD1 agrees at 7 bases. J gave up 2 bases and V 1 base, and 5 bases lay outside the gene matches. This CDR3 spans 16 amino acids. Germline CDR1 reads SGHRS; CDR2 reads YFSETQ.